This T cell receptor beta chain was sequenced in a study of blood T cell repertoires in COVID-19. About the research overall: The United States, Italy and Spain were the sources of the acute and convalescent COVID-19 samples.

Germline V gene data show CDR1 as LNHNV and CDR2 as YYDKDF (reference sequence). Trimming shortened V by 0 bases and J by 6 bases, and 17 bases separated the two germline ends. This CDR3 is built from 17 residues. In the original analysis: Estimated nucleated cell counts came from reference gene primer amplification. Here immunoSEQ multiplex PCR was the method, and the copy in TCRdb shows in-frame clones only, minus some. That table is the source of V, J and clone size, and D and trimming were worked out from the DNA. The profile shows roughly 62,000 clones, around 87% of them singletons. Specimen: peripheral blood. This chain joins TRBV15 and TRBJ2-2; TRBD1 might be the D (5 bases). The receptor was isolated from a human donor with active COVID-19. The donor label of this sample is uncertain. In nucleotides, the CDR3 is TGTGCCACCAGCAGAGATCCCTGGACAAGAAGGCCCGGGGAGCTGTTTTTT. Amino acid sequence: CATSRDPWTRRPGELFF.